This TCR beta chain stems from a study of PD-1 blockade in classical Hodgkin lymphoma. General study points: Complete responders showed a baseline diversity that resembled the diversity of newly diagnosed patients. TCR diversity in CD4+, not CD8+, cells rose significantly by C4D1.

Every single patient, without exception, relapsed after autologous stem cell transplantation, and brentuximab vedotin exposure varied. Sequencing used immunoSEQ multiplex PCR; TCRdb keeps in-frame clones, though not all of them. The data show 20,000 to 25,000 clones, with about three quarters seen just once and about 18% held by the top ten. Turning to this clone: Its specificity is unknown.

This CDR3 has 15 residues. Looked up from germline, CDR1 is KGHSH and CDR2 is LQKENI. The germline V and J ends were trimmed by 7 bases and 3 bases, with 15 bases remaining between them. Specimen: peripheral blood mononuclear cells (PBMCs), collected at baseline. The V call is TRBV18, the J call TRBJ2-2; D might be TRBD1 or TRBD2, each matching 5 bases. This clonotype was sampled from a human donor with classical Hodgkin lymphoma. The CDR3 region has the DNA TGTGCCAGCTTTCCTACCGGGGCGTACACCGGGGAGCTGTTTTTT. This translates into CASFPTGAYTGELFF.